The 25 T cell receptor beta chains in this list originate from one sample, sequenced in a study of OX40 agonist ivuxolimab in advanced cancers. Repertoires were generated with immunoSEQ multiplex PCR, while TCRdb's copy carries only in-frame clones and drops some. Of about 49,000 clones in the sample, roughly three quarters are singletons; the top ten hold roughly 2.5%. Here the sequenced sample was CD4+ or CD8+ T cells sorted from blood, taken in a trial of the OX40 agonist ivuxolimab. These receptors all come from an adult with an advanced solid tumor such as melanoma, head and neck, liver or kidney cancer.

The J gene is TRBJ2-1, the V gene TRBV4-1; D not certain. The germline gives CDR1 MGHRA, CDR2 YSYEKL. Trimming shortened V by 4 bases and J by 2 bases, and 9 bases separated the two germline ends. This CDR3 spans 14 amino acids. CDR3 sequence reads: CASSLSETYNEQFF. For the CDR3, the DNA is TGCGCCAGCAGCCTGAGCGAGACCTACAATGAGCAGTTCTTC.

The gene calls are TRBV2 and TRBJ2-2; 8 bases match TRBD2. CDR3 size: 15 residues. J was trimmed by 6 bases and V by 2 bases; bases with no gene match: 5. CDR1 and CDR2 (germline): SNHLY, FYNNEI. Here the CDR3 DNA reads TGTGCCAGCAGTGAACCGGGGGGGCGGCCCGGGGAGCTGTTTTTT. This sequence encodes CASSEPGGRPGELFF.

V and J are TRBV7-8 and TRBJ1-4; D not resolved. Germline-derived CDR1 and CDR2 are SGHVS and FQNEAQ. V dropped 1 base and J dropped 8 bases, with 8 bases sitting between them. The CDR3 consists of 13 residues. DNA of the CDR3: TGTGCCAGCAGCTTAGGCTCGGAGGAAAAACTGTTTTTT. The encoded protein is CASSLGSEEKLFF.

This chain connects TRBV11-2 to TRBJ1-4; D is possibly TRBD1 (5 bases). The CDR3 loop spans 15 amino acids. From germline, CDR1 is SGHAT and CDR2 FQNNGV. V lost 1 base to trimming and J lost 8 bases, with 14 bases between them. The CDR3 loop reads CASSLGGGLREKLFF. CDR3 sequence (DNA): TGTGCCAGCAGCTTAGGGGGGGGTCTGCGAGAAAAACTGTTTTTT.

The CDR3 region is CASTLRGGASNYGYTF. CDR3 sequence (DNA): TGTGCCAGCACTCTGCGGGGGGGAGCCTCGAACTATGGCTACACCTTC. The chain uses TRBV2 and TRBJ1-2, with D maybe TRBD1 (5 bases). Germline values: CDR1 SNHLY, CDR2 FYNNEI. The CDR3 consists of 16 residues. The ends were cut back, 7 bases at V and 2 bases at J, with 20 bases in the middle.

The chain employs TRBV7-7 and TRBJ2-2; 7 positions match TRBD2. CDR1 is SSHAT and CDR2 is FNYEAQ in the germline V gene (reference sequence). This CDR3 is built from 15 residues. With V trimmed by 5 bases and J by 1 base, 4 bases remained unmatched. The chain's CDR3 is CASSPGGLNTGELFF. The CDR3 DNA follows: TGTGCCAGCAGCCCCGGGGGGTTGAACACCGGGGAGCTGTTTTTT.

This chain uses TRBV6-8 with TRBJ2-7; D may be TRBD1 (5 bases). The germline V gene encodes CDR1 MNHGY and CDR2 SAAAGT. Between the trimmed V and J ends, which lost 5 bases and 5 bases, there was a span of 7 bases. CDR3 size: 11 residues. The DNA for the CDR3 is TGTGCCAGCAGTGAAGGGGACGAGCAGTACTTC. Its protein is CASSEGDEQYF.

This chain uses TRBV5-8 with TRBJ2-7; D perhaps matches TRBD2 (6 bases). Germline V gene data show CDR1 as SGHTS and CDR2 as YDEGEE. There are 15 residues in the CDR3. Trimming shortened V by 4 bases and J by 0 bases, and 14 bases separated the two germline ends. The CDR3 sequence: CASSGAGGFSYEQYF. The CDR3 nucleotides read TGTGCCAGCAGCGGCGCCGGGGGTTTCTCCTACGAGCAGTACTTC.

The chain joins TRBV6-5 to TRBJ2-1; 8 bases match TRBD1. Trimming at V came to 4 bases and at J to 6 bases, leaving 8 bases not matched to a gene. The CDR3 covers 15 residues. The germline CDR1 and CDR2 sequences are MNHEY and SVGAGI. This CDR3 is CASSSGQGIANEQFF. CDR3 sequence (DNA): TGTGCCAGCAGTTCCGGACAGGGCATCGCCAATGAGCAGTTCTTC.

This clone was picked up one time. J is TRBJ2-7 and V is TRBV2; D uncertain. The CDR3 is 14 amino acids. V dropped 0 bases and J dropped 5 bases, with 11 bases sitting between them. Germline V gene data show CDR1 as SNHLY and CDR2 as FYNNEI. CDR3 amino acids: CASSEAFGWDEQYF. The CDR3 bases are TGTGCCAGCAGTGAAGCTTTCGGGTGGGACGAGCAGTACTTC.

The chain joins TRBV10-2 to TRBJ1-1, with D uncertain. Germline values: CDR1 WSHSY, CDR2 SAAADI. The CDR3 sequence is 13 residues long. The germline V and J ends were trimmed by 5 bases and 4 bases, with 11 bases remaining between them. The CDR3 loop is CASSLMESTEAFF. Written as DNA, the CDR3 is TGCGCCAGCAGTCTCATGGAGAGCACTGAAGCTTTCTTT.

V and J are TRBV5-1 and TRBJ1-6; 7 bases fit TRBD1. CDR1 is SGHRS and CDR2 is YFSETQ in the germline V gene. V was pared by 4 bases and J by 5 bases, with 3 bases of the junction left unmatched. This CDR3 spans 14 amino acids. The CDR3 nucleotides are TGCGCCAGCAGCAGAGGACAGGATAATTCACCCCTCCACTTT. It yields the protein CASSRGQDNSPLHF.

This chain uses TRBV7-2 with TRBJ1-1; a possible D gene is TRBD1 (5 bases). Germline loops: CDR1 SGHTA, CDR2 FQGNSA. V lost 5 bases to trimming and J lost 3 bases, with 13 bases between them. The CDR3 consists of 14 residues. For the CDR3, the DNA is TGTGCCAGCAGCCCACCCCAGGGATACACTGAAGCTTTCTTT. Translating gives CASSPPQGYTEAFF.

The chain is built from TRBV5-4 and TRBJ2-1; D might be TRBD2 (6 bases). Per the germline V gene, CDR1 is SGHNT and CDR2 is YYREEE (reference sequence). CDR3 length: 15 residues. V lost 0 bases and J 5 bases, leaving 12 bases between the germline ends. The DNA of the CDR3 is TGTGCCAGCAGCTTGGCCGGGGGTGCGGACAATGAGCAGTTCTTC. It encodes CASSLAGGADNEQFF.

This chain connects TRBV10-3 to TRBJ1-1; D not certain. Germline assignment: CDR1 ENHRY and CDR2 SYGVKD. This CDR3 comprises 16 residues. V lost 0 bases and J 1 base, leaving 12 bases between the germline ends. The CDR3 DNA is TGTGCCATCAGTGAGTCGTGGGCAGTGTCGAACACTGAAGCTTTCTTT. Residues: CAISESWAVSNTEAFF.

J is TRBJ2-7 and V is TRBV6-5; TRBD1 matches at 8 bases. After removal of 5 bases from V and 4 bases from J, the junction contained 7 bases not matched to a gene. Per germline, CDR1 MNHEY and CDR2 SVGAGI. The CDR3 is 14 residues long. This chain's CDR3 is CASSRDRFLYEQYF. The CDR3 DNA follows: TGTGCCAGCAGTAGGGACAGGTTCCTTTACGAGCAGTACTTC.

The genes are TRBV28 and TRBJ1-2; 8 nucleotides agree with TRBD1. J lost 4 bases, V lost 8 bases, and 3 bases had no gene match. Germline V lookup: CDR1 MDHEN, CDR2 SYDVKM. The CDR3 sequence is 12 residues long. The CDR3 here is CASHRGFYGYTF. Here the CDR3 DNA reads TGTGCCAGCCACAGGGGGTTCTATGGCTACACCTTC.

This CDR3 is CASSLGPKAGGAYEQYF. Here the CDR3 DNA reads TGTGCCAGCAGCCTAGGGCCAAAGGCGGGGGGTGCCTACGAGCAGTACTTC. The chain recombines TRBV7-6 with TRBJ2-7, with TRBD2 matching 8 bases. J lost 2 bases, V lost 5 bases, and 14 bases had no gene match. The germline CDR1 and CDR2 sequences are SGHVS and FNYEAQ. The CDR3 contains 17 residues. The full variable domain, with the rest looked up from reference TRBV7-6 and TRBJ2-7, is GAGVSQSPRYKVTKRGQDVALRCDPISGHVSLYWYRQALGQGPEFLTYFNYEAQQDKSGLPNDRFSAERPEGSISTLTIQRTEQRDSAMYRCASSLGPKAGGAYEQYFGPGTRLTVT.

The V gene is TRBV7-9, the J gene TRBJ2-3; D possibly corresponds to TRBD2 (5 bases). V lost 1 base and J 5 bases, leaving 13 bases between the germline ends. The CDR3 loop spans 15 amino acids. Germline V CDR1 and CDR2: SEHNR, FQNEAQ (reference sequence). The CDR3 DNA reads TGTGCCAGCAGCTTAGGCGGACTGAGAGAAGATACGCAGTATTTT. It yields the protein CASSLGGLREDTQYF.

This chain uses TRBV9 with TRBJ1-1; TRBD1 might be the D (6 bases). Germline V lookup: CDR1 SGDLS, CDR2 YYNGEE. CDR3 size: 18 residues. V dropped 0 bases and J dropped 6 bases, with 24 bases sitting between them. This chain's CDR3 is CASSVADVTGTLSAEAFF. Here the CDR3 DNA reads TGTGCCAGCAGCGTAGCTGATGTGACAGGTACACTATCTGCTGAAGCTTTCTTT.

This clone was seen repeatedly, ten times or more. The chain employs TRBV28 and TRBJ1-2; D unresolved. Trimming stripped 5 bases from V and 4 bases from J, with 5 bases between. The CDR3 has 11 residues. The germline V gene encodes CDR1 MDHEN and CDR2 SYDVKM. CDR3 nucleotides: TGTGCCAGCAGTAGCGGCTATGGCTACACCTTC. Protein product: CASSSGYGYTF.

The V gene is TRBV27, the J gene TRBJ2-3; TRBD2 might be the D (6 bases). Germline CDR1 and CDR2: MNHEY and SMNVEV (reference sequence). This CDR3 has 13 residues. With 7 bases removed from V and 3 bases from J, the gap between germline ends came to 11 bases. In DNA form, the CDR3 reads TGTGCCAGCACTGGGGGACTGACAGATACGCAGTATTTT. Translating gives CASTGGLTDTQYF.

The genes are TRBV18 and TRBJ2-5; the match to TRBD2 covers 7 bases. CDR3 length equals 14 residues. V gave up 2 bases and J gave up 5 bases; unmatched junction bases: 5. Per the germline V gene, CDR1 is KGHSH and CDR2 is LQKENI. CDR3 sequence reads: CASSPGLAAETQYF. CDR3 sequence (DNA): TGTGCCAGCTCACCAGGGCTAGCGGCTGAGACCCAGTACTTC. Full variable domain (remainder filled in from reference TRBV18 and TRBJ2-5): NAGVMQNPRHLVRRRGQEARLRCSPMKGHSHVYWYRQLPEEGLKFMVYLQKENIIDESGMPKERFSAEFPKEGPSILRIQQVVRGDSAAYFCASSPGLAAETQYFGPGTRLLVL.

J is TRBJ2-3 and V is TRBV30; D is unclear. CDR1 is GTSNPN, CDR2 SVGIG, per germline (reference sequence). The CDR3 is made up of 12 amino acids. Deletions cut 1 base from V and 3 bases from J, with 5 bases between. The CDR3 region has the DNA TGTGCCTGGAGTGCATGGACAGATACGCAGTATTTT. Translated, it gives CAWSAWTDTQYF.

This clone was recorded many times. In nucleotides, the CDR3 is TGTGCCAGCAGCTTATCAAATCTAGCGGGAGTTAGGTCCGGGGAGCTGTTTTTT. Its protein is CASSLSNLAGVRSGELFF. The chain is built from TRBV7-2 and TRBJ2-2, with TRBD2 matching over 10 bases. The CDR3 totals 18 residues. J gave up 6 bases and V 2 bases, and 12 bases lay outside the gene matches. Germline CDR1 SGHTA, CDR2 FQGNSA. The full variable domain, in which reference TRBV7-2 and TRBJ2-2 provide the parts outside the CDR3, is GAGVSQSPSNKVTEKGKDVELRCDPISGHTALYWYRQSLGQGLEFLIYFQGNSAPDKSGLPSDRFSAERTGGSVSTLTIQRTQQEDSAVYLCASSLSNLAGVRSGELFFGEGSRLTVL.